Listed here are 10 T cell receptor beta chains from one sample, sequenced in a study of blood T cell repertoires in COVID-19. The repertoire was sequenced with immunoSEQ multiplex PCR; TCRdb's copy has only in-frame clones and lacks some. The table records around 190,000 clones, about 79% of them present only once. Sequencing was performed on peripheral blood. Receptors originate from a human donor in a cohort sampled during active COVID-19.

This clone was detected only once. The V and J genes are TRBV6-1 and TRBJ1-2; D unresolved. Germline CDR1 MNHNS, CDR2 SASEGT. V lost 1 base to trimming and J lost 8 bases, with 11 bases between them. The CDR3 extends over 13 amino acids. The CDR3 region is CASSEVRARGYTF. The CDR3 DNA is TGTGCCAGCAGTGAAGTGAGGGCGAGGGGCTACACCTTC.

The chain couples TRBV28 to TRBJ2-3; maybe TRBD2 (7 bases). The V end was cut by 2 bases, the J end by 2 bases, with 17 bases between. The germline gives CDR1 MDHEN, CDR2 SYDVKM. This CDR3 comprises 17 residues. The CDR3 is CASSLSRRGPYTDTQYF. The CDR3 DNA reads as TGTGCCAGCAGTTTAAGTAGGCGGGGGCCCTACACAGATACGCAGTATTTT.

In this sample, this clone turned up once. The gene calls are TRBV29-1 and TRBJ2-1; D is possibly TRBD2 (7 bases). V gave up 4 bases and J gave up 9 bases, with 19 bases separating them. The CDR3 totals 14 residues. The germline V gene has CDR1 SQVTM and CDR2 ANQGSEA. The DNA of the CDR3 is TGCAGCGTTGTGCGAGGACTAGGGGGGAGTGAGCAGTTCTTC. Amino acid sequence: CSVVRGLGGSEQFF.

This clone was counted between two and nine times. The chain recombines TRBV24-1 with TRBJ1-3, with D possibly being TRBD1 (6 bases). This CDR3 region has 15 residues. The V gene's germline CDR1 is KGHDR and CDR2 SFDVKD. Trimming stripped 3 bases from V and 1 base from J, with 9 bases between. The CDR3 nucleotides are TGTGCCACCAGTGATCCCAGGGGTTCTGGAAACACCATATATTTT. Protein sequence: CATSDPRGSGNTIYF.

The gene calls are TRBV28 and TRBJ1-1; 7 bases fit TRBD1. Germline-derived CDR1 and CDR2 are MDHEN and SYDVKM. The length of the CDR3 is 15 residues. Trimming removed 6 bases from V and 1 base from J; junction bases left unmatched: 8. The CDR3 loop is CASRLPGQRNTEAFF. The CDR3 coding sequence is TGTGCCAGCAGACTTCCGGGACAGAGGAACACTGAAGCTTTCTTT.

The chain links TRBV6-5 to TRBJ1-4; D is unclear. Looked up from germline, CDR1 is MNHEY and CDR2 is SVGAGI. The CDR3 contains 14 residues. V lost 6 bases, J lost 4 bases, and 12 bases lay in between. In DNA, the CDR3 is TGTGCCAGCAGGACCGGGTCTTTTAATGAAAAACTGTTTTTT. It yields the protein CASRTGSFNEKLFF.

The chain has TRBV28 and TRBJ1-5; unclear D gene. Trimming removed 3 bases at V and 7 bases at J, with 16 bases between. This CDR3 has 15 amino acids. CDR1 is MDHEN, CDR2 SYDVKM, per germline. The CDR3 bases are TGTGCCAGCAGTTTTGGAGGGAGGCCAAGGCAGCCCCAGCATTTT. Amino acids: CASSFGGRPRQPQHF.

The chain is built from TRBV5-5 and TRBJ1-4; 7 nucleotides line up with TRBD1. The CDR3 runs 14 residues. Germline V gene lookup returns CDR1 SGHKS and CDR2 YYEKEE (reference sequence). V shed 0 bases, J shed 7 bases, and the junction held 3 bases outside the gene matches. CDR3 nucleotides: TGTGCCAGCAGCTTGGAGGGGGCTGGTGAAAAACTGTTTTTT. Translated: CASSLEGAGEKLFF.

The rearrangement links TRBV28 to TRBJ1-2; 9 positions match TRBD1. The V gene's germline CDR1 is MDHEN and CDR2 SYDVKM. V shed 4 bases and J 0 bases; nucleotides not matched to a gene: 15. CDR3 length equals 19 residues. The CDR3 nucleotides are TGTGCCAGCAGTTCCCCGGGACAGGGTCTGGGCCTCGCTAACTATGGCTACACCTTC. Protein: CASSSPGQGLGLANYGYTF.

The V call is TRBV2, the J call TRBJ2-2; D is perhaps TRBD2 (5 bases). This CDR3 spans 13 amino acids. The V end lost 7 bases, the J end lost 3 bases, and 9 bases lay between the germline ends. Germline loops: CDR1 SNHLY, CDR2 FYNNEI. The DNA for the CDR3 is TGTGCCAGCAAGGAGCGGTACACCGGGGAGCTGTTTTTT. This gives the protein CASKERYTGELFF.